This T cell receptor (beta chain) stems from a study of neoadjuvant anti-PD-1 for oral cavity cancer. V dropped 0 bases and J dropped 5 bases, with 9 bases sitting between them. CDR1 is LGHNA, CDR2 YSLEER, per germline. The CDR3 runs 14 residues. The method was immunoSEQ multiplex PCR; TCRdb's version includes in-frame clones alone and lacks a portion of them. This table has around 8,900 clones, 70% appearing once. Time point in this sample: after neoadjuvant nivolumab, at surgical resection. Stage II-IVA oral cavity squamous cell carcinoma was new and untreated by systemic or radiation therapy. Sequencing used PBMCs, obtained after nivolumab (anti-PD-1) treatment. This clonotype originated in a person aged 40 to 85 with oral cavity squamous cell carcinoma. This chain connects TRBV4-3 to TRBJ2-3; D call uncertain. CDR3 nucleotides: TGCGCCAGCAGCCAAGATCACTACAGAGATACGCAGTATTTT. Translation gives CASSQDHYRDTQYF.